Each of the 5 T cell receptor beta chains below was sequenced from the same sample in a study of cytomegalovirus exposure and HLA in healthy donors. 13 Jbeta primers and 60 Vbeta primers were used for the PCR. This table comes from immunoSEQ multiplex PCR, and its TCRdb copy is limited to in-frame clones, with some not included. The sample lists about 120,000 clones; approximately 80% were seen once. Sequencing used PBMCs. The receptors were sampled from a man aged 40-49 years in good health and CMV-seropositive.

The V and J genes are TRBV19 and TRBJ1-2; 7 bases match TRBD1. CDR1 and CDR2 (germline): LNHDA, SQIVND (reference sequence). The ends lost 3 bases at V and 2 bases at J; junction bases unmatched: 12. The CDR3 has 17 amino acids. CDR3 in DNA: TGTGCCAGTAGTATTAATTTTTGGGACAGATACAACTATGGCTACACCTTC. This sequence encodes CASSINFWDRYNYGYTF. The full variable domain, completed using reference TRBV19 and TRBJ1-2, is DGGITQSPKYLFRKEGQNVTLSCEQNLNHDAMYWYRQDPGQGLRLIYYSQIVNDFQKGDIAEGYSVSREKKESFPLTVTSAQKNPTAFYLCASSINFWDRYNYGYTFGSGTRLTVV.

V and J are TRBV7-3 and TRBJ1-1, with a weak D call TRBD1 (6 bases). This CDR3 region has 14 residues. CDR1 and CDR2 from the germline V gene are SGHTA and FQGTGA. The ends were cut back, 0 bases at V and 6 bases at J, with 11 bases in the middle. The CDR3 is CASSLTGALSEAFF. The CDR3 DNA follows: TGTGCCAGCAGCTTAACGGGGGCATTATCTGAAGCTTTCTTT. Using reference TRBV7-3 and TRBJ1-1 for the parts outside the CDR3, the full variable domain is GAGVSQTPSNKVTEKGKYVELRCDPISGHTALYWYRQSLGQGPEFLIYFQGTGAADDSGLPNDRFFAVRPEGSVSTLKIQRTERGDSAVYLCASSLTGALSEAFFGQGTRLTVV.

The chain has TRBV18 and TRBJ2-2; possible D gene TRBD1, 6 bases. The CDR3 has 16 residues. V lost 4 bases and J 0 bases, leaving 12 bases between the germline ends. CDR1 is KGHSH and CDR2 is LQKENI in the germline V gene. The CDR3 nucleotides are TGTGCCAGCTCACAGGGGACAAGCCCGAACACCGGGGAGCTGTTTTTT. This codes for CASSQGTSPNTGELFF.

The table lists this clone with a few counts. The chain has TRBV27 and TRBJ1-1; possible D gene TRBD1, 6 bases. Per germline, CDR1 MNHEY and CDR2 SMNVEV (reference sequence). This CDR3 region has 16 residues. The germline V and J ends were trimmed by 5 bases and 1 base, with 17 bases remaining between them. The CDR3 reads CASSPPTTGTNTEAFF. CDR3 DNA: TGTGCCAGCAGTCCACCGACTACAGGGACGAACACTGAAGCTTTCTTT.

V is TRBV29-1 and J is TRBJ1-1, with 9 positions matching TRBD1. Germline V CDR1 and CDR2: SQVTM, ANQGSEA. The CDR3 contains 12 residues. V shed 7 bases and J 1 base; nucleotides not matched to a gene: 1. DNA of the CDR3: TGCAGCGCGACAGGGGGGAACACTGAAGCTTTCTTT. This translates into CSATGGNTEAFF.